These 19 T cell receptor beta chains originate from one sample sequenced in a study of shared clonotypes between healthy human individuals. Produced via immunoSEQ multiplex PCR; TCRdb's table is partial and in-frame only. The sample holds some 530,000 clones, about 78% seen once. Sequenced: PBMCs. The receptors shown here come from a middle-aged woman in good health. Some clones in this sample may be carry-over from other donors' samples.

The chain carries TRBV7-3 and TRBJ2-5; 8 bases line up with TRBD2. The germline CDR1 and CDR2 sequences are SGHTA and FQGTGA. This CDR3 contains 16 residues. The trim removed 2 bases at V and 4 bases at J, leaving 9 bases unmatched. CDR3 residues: CASSLDSGTSIETQYF. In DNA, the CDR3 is TGTGCCAGCAGCTTAGATAGCGGGACAAGCATAGAGACCCAGTACTTC.

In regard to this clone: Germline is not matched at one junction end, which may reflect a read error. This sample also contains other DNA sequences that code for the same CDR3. This CDR3 is CASSLDRNQPQHF. For the CDR3, the DNA is TGTGCCAGTAGTTTGGACAGAAATCAGCCCCAGCACTTT. J is TRBJ1-5 and V is TRBV19; D might be TRBD1 (6 bases). This CDR3 comprises 13 residues. CDR1 LNHDA and CDR2 SQIVND come from the germline V gene (reference sequence).

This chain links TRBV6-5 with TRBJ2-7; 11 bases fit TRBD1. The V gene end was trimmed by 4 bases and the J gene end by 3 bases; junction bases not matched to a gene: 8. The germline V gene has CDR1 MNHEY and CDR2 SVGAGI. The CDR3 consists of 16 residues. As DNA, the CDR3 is TGTGCCAGCAGTTCTCCCGGGACAGGGGGTATCTACGAGCAGTACTTC. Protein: CASSSPGTGGIYEQYF.

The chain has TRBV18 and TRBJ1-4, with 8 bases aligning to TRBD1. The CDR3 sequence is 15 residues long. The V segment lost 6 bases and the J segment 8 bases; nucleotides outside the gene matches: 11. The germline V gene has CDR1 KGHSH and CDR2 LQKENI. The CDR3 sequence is CASSPGGAVKEKLFF. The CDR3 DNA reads TGTGCCAGCTCTCCAGGGGGCGCGGTTAAGGAAAAACTGTTTTTT.

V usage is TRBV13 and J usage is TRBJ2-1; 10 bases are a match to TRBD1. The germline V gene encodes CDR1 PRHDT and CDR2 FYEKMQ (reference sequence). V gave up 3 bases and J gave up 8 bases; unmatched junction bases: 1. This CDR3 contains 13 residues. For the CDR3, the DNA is TGTGCCAGCAGCTTTGGGACAGGGGATGAGCAGTTCTTC. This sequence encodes CASSFGTGDEQFF.

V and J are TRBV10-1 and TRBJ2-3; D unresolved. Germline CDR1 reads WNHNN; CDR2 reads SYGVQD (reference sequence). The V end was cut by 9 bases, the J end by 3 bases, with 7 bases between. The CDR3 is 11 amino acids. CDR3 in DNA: TGCGCCAGTTTAGTGACAGATACGCAGTATTTT. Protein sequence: CASLVTDTQYF.

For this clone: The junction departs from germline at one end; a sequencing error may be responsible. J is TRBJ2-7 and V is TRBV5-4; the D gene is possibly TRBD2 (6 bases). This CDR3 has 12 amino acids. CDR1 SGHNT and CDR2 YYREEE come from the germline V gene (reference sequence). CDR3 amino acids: CASSLVAGRPNF. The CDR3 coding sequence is TGTGCCAGCAGCTTGGTGGCGGGGAGGCCGAACTTC.

CDR3 bases: TGTGCCAGCAGCGCGACTAGTGCCGATACGCAGTATTTT. It specifies CASSATSADTQYF. This chain uses TRBV6-1 with TRBJ2-3; maybe TRBD2 (6 bases). V lost 6 bases to trimming and J lost 6 bases, with 13 bases between them. The germline V gene encodes CDR1 MNHNS and CDR2 SASEGT. The CDR3 extends over 13 amino acids.

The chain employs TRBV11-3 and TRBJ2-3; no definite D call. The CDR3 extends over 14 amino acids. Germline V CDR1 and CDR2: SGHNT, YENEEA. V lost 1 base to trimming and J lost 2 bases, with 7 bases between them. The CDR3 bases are TGTGCCAGCAGCTTAGGGGCTGACACAGATACGCAGTATTTT. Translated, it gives CASSLGADTDTQYF.

CDR3 DNA sequence: TGTGCCAGCAGCGTGGCGGGCAGGGGGAACACCGGGGAGCTGTTTTTT. Residues: CASSVAGRGNTGELFF. The V call is TRBV9, the J call TRBJ2-2; D might be TRBD1 (6 bases). Deletions cut 2 bases from V and 1 base from J, with 12 bases between. Germline values: CDR1 SGDLS, CDR2 YYNGEE. The CDR3 consists of 16 residues.

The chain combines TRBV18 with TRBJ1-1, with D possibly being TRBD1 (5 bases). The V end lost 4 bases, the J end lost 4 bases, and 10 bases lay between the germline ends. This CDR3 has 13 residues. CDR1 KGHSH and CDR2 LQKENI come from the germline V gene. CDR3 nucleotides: TGTGCCAGCTCACGAGGGGAGGGCACTGAAGCTTTCTTT. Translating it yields CASSRGEGTEAFF.

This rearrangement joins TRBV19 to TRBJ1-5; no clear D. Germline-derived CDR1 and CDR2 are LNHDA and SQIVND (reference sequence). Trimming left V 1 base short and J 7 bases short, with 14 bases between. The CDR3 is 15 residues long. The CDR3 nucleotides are TGTGCCAGTAGTATAGTATTAGCAAGCGGCCAGCCCCAGCATTTT. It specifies CASSIVLASGQPQHF.

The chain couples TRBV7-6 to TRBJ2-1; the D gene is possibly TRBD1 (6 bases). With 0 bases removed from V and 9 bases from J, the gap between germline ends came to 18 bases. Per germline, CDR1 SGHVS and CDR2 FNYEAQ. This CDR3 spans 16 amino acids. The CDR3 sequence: CASSLAFGGPRGEQFF. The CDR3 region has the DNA TGTGCCAGCAGCTTAGCCTTTGGGGGCCCCCGGGGTGAGCAGTTCTTC.

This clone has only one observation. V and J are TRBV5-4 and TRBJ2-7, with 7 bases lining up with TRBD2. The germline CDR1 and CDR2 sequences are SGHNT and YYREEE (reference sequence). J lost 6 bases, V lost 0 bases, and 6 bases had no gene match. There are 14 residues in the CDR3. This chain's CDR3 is CASSLELSGGEQYF. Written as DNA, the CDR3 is TGTGCCAGCAGCTTGGAGCTATCGGGAGGCGAGCAGTACTTC.

Here the CDR3 reads CATSRENSRYEQYF. Written as DNA, the CDR3 is TGTGCCACCAGCAGGGAGAATAGCCGCTACGAGCAGTACTTC. The rearrangement joins TRBV15 to TRBJ2-7; no firm D call. V was pared by 3 bases and J by 3 bases, with 12 bases between. CDR1 is LNHNV, CDR2 YYDKDF, per germline (reference sequence). There are 14 residues in the CDR3.

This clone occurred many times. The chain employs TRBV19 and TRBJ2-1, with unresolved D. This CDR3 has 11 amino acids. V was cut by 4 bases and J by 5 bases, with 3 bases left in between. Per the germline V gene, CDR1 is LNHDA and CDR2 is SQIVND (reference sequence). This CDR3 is CASSNHNEQFF. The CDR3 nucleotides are TGTGCCAGTAGTAACCACAATGAGCAGTTCTTC.

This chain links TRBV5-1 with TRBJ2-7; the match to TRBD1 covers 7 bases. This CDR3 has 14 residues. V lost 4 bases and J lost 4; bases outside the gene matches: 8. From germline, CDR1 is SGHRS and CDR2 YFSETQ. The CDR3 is CASSTVRGSYEQYF. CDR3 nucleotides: TGCGCCAGCAGCACCGTCAGGGGGTCATACGAGCAGTACTTC.

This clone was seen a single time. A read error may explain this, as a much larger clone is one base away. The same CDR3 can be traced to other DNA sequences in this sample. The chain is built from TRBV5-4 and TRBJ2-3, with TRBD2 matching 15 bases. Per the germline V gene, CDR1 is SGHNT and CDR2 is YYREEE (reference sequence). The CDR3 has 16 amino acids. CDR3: CASSLGTSGRADTQYF. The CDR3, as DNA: TGTGCCAGCAGCTTGGGGACTAGCGGGAGGGCAGACACGCAGTATTTT.

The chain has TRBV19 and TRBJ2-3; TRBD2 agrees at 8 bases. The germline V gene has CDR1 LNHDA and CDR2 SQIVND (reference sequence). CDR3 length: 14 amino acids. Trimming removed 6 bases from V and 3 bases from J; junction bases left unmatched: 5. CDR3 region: CASRRAGVTDTQYF. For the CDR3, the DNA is TGTGCCAGTAGGCGAGCGGGAGTGACAGATACGCAGTATTTT.